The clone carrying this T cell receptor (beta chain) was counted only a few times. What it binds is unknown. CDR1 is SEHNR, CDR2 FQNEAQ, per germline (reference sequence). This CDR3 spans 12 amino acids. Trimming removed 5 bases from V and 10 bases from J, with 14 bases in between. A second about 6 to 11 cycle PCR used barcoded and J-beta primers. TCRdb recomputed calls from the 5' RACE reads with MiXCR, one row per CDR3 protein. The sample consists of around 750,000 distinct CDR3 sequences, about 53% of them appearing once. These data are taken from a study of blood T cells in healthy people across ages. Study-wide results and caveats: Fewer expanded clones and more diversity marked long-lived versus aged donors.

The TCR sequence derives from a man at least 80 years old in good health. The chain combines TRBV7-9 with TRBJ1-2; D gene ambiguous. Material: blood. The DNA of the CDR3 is TGTGCCAGCAGCCCCGGAGCCTTCCTCTACACCTTC. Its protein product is CASSPGAFLYTF.